These 3 T cell receptor beta chains share one sample of origin, sequenced in a study of Tregs in tolerant kidney transplant recipients. The nonmyeloablative bone marrow transplants came from related graft donors, with transient mixed chimerism. TCRdb's table, derived via immunoSEQ multiplex PCR, lists solely in-frame clones and lacks some. The table has 75,000 to 100,000 clones, under 95% seen once. The sample was CD4+ T cells from blood (PBMCs), taken 12 months after the transplant. These TCRs come from a human patient who received a combined kidney and bone marrow transplant. Some T cells may have originated in the graft donor.

This chain uses TRBV18 with TRBJ1-2; D uncertain. Germline V gives CDR1 KGHSH, CDR2 LQKENI. The CDR3 is 12 amino acids. The V end lost 3 bases, the J end lost 4 bases, and 6 bases lay between the germline ends. CDR3 loop: CASSPETYGYTF. In DNA, the CDR3 is TGTGCCAGCTCACCGGAGACCTATGGCTACACCTTC.

The chain employs TRBV7-9 and TRBJ2-7; 9 bases match TRBD1. Germline lookup yields CDR1 SEHNR and CDR2 FQNEAQ (reference sequence). Unmatched junction bases numbered 15, after V lost 2 bases and J lost 7 bases. The CDR3 extends over 17 amino acids. The CDR3 is CASSLPGQGFSVGEQYF. In nucleotides, the CDR3 is TGTGCCAGCAGCTTACCGGGACAGGGCTTTTCGGTTGGGGAGCAGTACTTC.

This clone was counted a single time. The chain couples TRBV7-2 to TRBJ2-2, with a weak D call TRBD1 (5 bases). The CDR3 is 18 amino acids. The V end lost 1 base, the J end lost 3 bases, and 18 bases lay between the germline ends. In germline, CDR1 is SGHTA, CDR2 FQGNSA. As DNA, the CDR3 is TGTGCCAGCAGCTTAGGCGTGGCAGGGAAAGGGGACACCGGGGAGCTGTTTTTT. Its translation is CASSLGVAGKGDTGELFF.